The 9 T cell receptor beta chains presented below share a single source sample, sequenced in a study of T-cell memory formation after mild COVID-19. Using its own MiXCR run on the 5' RACE reads, TCRdb lists one record per CDR3 protein. This table holds 270,000 or so distinct CDR3 sequences, over 15% found once. Input material: PBMCs or a T cell subset sorted from them (not recorded which). The receptors were gathered from a man between 18 and 29 years old who had mild COVID-19 (a few samples of this study predate the infection). Cell type and time point are not known.

V usage is TRBV29-1 and J usage is TRBJ2-5; a weak D match, TRBD2 (6 bases). Between the trimmed V and J ends, which lost 2 bases and 0 bases, there was a span of 10 bases. The CDR3 consists of 14 residues. The germline V gene has CDR1 SQVTM and CDR2 ANQGSEA. CDR3 nucleotides: TGCAGCGTTGAAATGGGAGGCTACCAAGAGACCCAGTACTTC. Protein product: CSVEMGGYQETQYF.

The table lists this clonotype with many counts. The V and J genes are TRBV5-6 and TRBJ2-7; D unclear. Trimming removed 0 bases from V and 3 bases from J, with 7 bases in between. The CDR3 is 13 amino acids. The germline gives CDR1 SGHDT, CDR2 YYEEEE. Here the CDR3 DNA reads TGTGCCAGCAGCTTGGGACCCAACTACGAGCAGTACTTC. It is translated as CASSLGPNYEQYF. Full variable domain (rest looked up from reference TRBV5-6 and TRBJ2-7): DAGVTQSPTHLIKTRGQQVTLRCSPKSGHDTVSWYQQALGQGPQFIFQYYEEEERQRGNFPDRFSGHQFPNYSSELNVNALLLGDSALYLCASSLGPNYEQYFGPGTRLTVT.

The J gene is TRBJ2-3, the V gene TRBV12-3 or TRBV12-4, with a tentative D call TRBD1 (6 bases). The ends were cut back, 6 bases at V and 11 bases at J, with 15 bases in the middle. The CDR3 sequence is 12 residues long. The CDR3 DNA reads as TGTGCCAGCAGCTCACAGGGAGAGAAGCAGTATTTT. Translation gives CASSSQGEKQYF.

This clonotype was observed a handful of times. The J gene is TRBJ2-7, the V gene TRBV18, with D possibly being TRBD1 or TRBD2 (6 bases each). This CDR3 comprises 15 residues. The V gene's germline CDR1 is KGHSH and CDR2 LQKENI. The V end was cut by 1 base, the J end by 0 bases, with 10 bases between. The CDR3, as DNA: TGTGCCAGCTCACCACGGAGGGGGGCCTCCTACGAGCAGTACTTC. Protein product: CASSPRRGASYEQYF.

This clonotype was observed at least ten times. The rearrangement links TRBV4-3 to TRBJ1-5, with a weak D call TRBD1 (6 bases). Trimming removed 0 bases from V and 7 bases from J, with 13 bases in between. This CDR3 comprises 15 residues. Per the germline V gene, CDR1 is LGHNA and CDR2 is YSLEER. The CDR3, as DNA: TGCGCCAGCAGCCAAGATAGTCAGGGGAACCAGCCCCAGCATTTT. Amino acids: CASSQDSQGNQPQHF.

The V gene is TRBV4-3, the J gene TRBJ2-1; D may be TRBD1 or TRBD2 (5 bases each). Germline loops: CDR1 LGHNA, CDR2 YSLEER. The CDR3 is made up of 15 amino acids. V shed 1 base and J shed 5 bases, with 12 bases lying between them. The CDR3: CASSQVQWGNNEQFF. The CDR3 region has the DNA TGCGCCAGCAGCCAAGTCCAATGGGGGAACAATGAGCAGTTCTTC.

J is TRBJ1-2 and V is TRBV6-1; D ambiguous. CDR1 and CDR2 (germline): MNHNS, SASEGT. The CDR3 is 15 amino acids. Between the trimmed V and J ends, which lost 3 bases and 0 bases, there was a span of 11 bases. DNA of the CDR3: TGTGCCAGCAGTGATTTCCCGGCCCCTAACTATGGCTACACCTTC. Encoded protein: CASSDFPAPNYGYTF.

The V call is TRBV24-1, the J call TRBJ2-7; D is possibly TRBD1 (7 bases). Germline V gives CDR1 KGHDR, CDR2 SFDVKD. The germline V and J ends were trimmed by 5 bases and 6 bases, with 10 bases remaining between them. This CDR3 region has 12 residues. The CDR3 spells CATSARGAEQYF. The CDR3 region has the DNA TGTGCCACCAGTGCCAGGGGGGCCGAGCAGTACTTC.

V and J are TRBV6-2 or TRBV6-3 and TRBJ1-1; a weak D match, TRBD1 (6 bases). V was shortened by 4 bases and J by 6 bases, with 18 bases between the two germline ends. CDR3 length equals 15 residues. The germline CDR1 and CDR2 sequences are MNHEY and SVGEGT. This chain's CDR3 is CASSFGPTGRPEAFF. The CDR3 DNA reads as TGTGCCAGCAGTTTTGGCCCAACAGGGAGACCTGAAGCTTTCTTT.